This TCR beta chain was identified in a study of blood T cell repertoires in COVID-19. Study context: Italy, Spain and the United States were the sources of the convalescent and acute COVID-19 samples. PBMCs, B-cell-depleted T cells, or T cells provided the cDNA or gDNA that made up the material.

This CDR3 has 11 amino acids. V lost 8 bases, J lost 6 bases, and 7 bases lay in between. The germline V gene has CDR1 MDHEN and CDR2 SYDVKM. In the source study's methods: By means of reference gene primer amplification, nucleated cell counts were estimated. Method: immunoSEQ multiplex PCR; TCRdb's copy keeps in-frame clones and lacks some. The DNA was the basis for D and trimming; V, J and clone size are from that table. The data show about 140,000 clones, 65% to 85% seen once. The chain couples TRBV28 to TRBJ1-4; D is uncertain. The sample taken for sequencing was peripheral blood. The receptor was isolated from an older woman with acute or convalescent COVID-19. CDR3 nucleotide sequence: TGTGCCAGCTTAGTAGATGAAAAACTGTTTTTT. Amino acid sequence: CASLVDEKLFF. The whole variable domain, remainder taken from reference TRBV28 and TRBJ1-4, is DVKVTQSSRYLVKRTGEKVFLECVQDMDHENMFWYRQDPGLGLRLIYFSYDVKMKEKGDIPEGYSVSREKKERFSLILESASTNQTSMYLCASLVDEKLFFGSGTQLSVL.